The rows below give T cell receptor beta chains drawn from one sample of a study of blood T cell repertoires in COVID-19. Profiled with immunoSEQ multiplex PCR; TCRdb holds only in-frame clones, not every one. In the table there are around 500,000 clones, roughly 88% of which are singletons. The sequencing sample was made of peripheral blood. These TCRs come from a human donor in a cohort sampled during active COVID-19. Both conserved end residues are part of each CDR3. A D gene is named only where the DNA matches it firmly. Only some rows state a clone size, as once, few, many or a class for expanded clones.

TRBV5-4,TRBJ1-2,.,.,TGTGCCAGCAGCTTGGACAGCTACTATGGCTACACCTTC,CASSLDSYYGYTF
TRBV7-9,TRBJ2-2,TRBD2,few,TGTGCCAGCAGCCTACTAGCGTCGAACACCGGGGAGCTGTTTTTT,CASSLLASNTGELFF
TRBV2,TRBJ1-5,TRBD1,once,TGTGCCAGCAGTGAGGGGTATACAGGGGCCCTGGGGCCCCAGCATTTT,CASSEGYTGALGPQHF
TRBV11-2,TRBJ2-3,.,.,TGTGCCAGCAGCTTAGAGAGAGATACGCAGTATTTT,CASSLERDTQYF
TRBV3-1/TRBV3-2,TRBJ2-7,TRBD2,.,TGTGCCAGCAGCCAAGGGACTAGTGCCTACGAGCAGTACTTC,CASSQGTSAYEQYF
TRBV12-3/TRBV12-4,TRBJ1-4,.,.,TGTGCCAGCAGTTTCGGTCCGGAGGAAAAACTGTTTTTT,CASSFGPEEKLFF
TRBV3-1/TRBV3-2,TRBJ2-7,TRBD2,.,TGTGCCAGCAGCGGGACTAGCGGATTCATCACTTCCTACGAGCAGTACTTC,CASSGTSGFITSYEQYF
TRBV19,TRBJ2-1,.,.,TGTGCCAGTAGTATTCAGACTAGTCGGAGTGAGCAGTTCTTC,CASSIQTSRSEQFF
TRBV7-2,TRBJ2-2,TRBD1,.,TGTGCCAGCAGCCCTCGGACAGGATTGGAAACCGGGGAGCTGTTTTTT,CASSPRTGLETGELFF
TRBV30,TRBJ1-5,.,.,TGTGCCTGGAGCGTCGAGTCCGATCAGCCCCAGCATTTT,CAWSVESDQPQHF
TRBV28,TRBJ2-3,.,.,TGTGCCAGCAGTTTAACCACGACAAAGACAGATACGCAGTATTTT,CASSLTTTKTDTQYF
TRBV7-8,TRBJ2-1,.,.,TGTGCCAGCAGCTTTACCCCCTCGCAGGGGGGTAGAGTCCATGAGCAGTTCTTC,CASSFTPSQGGRVHEQFF
TRBV30,TRBJ1-2,.,.,TGTGCCTGGAGCCGAGGGTCGGGGTATGGCTACACCTTC,CAWSRGSGYGYTF
TRBV7-9,TRBJ1-5,.,.,TGTGCCAGCAGCCCAGCCGGGGGTCATCAGCCCCAGCATTTT,CASSPAGGHQPQHF
TRBV30,TRBJ1-5,.,.,TGTGCCTGGAGTGCCGACACTAATCAGCCCCAGCATTTT,CAWSADTNQPQHF
TRBV19,TRBJ1-5,TRBD1,.,TGTGCCAGTAGTACGGGACAGGGTTCCGGTCAGCCCCAGCATTTT,CASSTGQGSGQPQHF
TRBV4-3,TRBJ2-7,TRBD2,.,TGCGCCAGCAGCCAACAAAGCGGGAGTTGGTCCTACGAGCAGTACTTC,CASSQQSGSWSYEQYF
TRBV14,TRBJ1-4,TRBD1,.,TGTGCCAGCAGCCAATACAGGGGAGACGAAAAACTGTTTTTT,CASSQYRGDEKLFF
TRBV29-1,TRBJ2-5,TRBD2,.,TGCAGCGTAGCCGGGACTAGCAGTGAGACCCAGTACTTC,CSVAGTSSETQYF
TRBV24-1,TRBJ2-2,TRBD2,.,TGTGCCACCAGTGATTTTGCGGGAGGGTATCTAACCGGGGAGCTGTTTTTT,CATSDFAGGYLTGELFF
TRBV19,TRBJ2-1,TRBD2,.,TGTGCCAGTACCCCGACCTTCCAGCGGGGCAACAATGAGCAGTTCTTC,CASTPTFQRGNNEQFF
TRBV18,TRBJ2-7,.,.,TGTGCCAGCTCACCGCCTGGACTGCCCTCCTACGAGCAGTACTTC,CASSPPGLPSYEQYF
TRBV30,TRBJ1-2,TRBD1,.,TGTGCCTGGAGTCAGGAGGGGACAGTATATTCTAACTATGGCTACACCTTC,CAWSQEGTVYSNYGYTF
TRBV10-3,TRBJ1-1,TRBD1,.,TGTGCCATCAGTGAGGCGGGACAGGGCTCGAATACTGAAGCTTTCTTT,CAISEAGQGSNTEAFF
TRBV2,TRBJ1-2,TRBD1,.,TGTGCCAGTACCCTACAGGGGCAGGGGATTAATGGCTACACCTTC,CASTLQGQGINGYTF
TRBV12-2,TRBJ2-7,.,.,TGTGCAAGTCGCTTAGGAGATAGGGGGCCGGGGGTCTACGAGCAGTACTTC,CASRLGDRGPGVYEQYF
TRBV19,TRBJ1-2,.,.,TGTGCCAGTAGTAATCAACGCGGCTATGGCTACACCTTC,CASSNQRGYGYTF
TRBV19,TRBJ2-4,TRBD1,.,TGTGCCAGTAGTATAGGTACAGGGGGAAACATTCAGTACTTC,CASSIGTGGNIQYF
TRBV6-5,TRBJ2-7,TRBD1,.,TGTGCCAGCAACCGGGACAGATCCTACGAGCAGTACTTC,CASNRDRSYEQYF
TRBV6-2/TRBV6-3,TRBJ2-3,TRBD2,.,TGTGCCAGCAGTCTAGCGGGGGTCCCAGATACGCAGTATTTT,CASSLAGVPDTQYF
TRBV2,TRBJ2-3,TRBD1,.,TGTGCCAGCCGATGGACAGGGGGGTTCGGCACAGATACGCAGTATTTT,CASRWTGGFGTDTQYF
TRBV12-5,TRBJ2-5,TRBD1,once,TGTGCTAGTGGTTTGCAGGGGGCGCCGGGGGAGACCCAGTACTTC,CASGLQGAPGETQYF
TRBV19,TRBJ1-1,.,.,TGTGCCAGTAGTATGAACCCGGGCACTGAAGCTTTCTTT,CASSMNPGTEAFF
TRBV9,TRBJ2-3,TRBD2,.,TGTGCCAGCAGCGTTAGCGGGACGACAGATACGCAGTATTTT,CASSVSGTTDTQYF
TRBV9,TRBJ2-2,.,.,TGTGCCAGCACCGACGAGAATCACAGGAGCGGGGAGCTGTTTTTT,CASTDENHRSGELFF
TRBV7-7,TRBJ2-2,TRBD2,.,TGTGCTAGCAGCTTGGGGCCCAGCGGGAGGAACACCGGGGAGCTGTTTTTT,CASSLGPSGRNTGELFF
TRBV7-7,TRBJ2-1,TRBD2,.,TGTGCTAGCAGCTTAGGGGGGACTAGCGGGACCTCCTACAATGAGCAGTTCTTC,CASSLGGTSGTSYNEQFF
TRBV30,TRBJ1-1,TRBD1,.,TGTGCCTGGAGTATACAGGGGGCGCGTCCTTTGAACACTGAAGCTTTCTTT,CAWSIQGARPLNTEAFF
TRBV5-4,TRBJ1-4,TRBD1,.,TGTGCCAGCAGCTTCGATGGGACAGGGAGTGAAAAACTGTTTTTT,CASSFDGTGSEKLFF